This T cell receptor (beta chain) originates from a study of T cells of healthy individuals. Trimming removed 1 base from V and 1 base from J, with 8 bases in between. This CDR3 spans 15 amino acids. Per the germline V gene, CDR1 is SGHTA and CDR2 is FQGTGA. This clonotype has ten or more counts. From the 5' RACE reads, TCRdb called clonotypes with MiXCR, one entry per CDR3 protein. Of 60,000 to 80,000 distinct CDR3 sequences in the sample, around 15% are singletons; the top ten hold around 4.7%. The chain employs TRBV7-3 and TRBJ2-1, with D uncertain. The source is a human donor in good health. The CDR3 sequence is CASSLRGSSYNEQFF. The CDR3 nucleotides read TGTGCCAGCAGCTTAAGAGGTTCTTCCTACAATGAGCAGTTCTTC.